This TCR beta chain was recovered during a study of CD8+ T cells in alopecia areata. As for the study in general: People stayed on tofacitinib for 6 to 18 months, then stopped the drug for 6 months. Study-level points and caveats: There were also resident alphabeta T cells of normal skin sequenced in scalp samples.

cDNA reverse transcribed from extracted RNA served as the sequencing template. Some clones are missing from TCRdb's copy, which holds only in-frame ones; the method was immunoSEQ multiplex PCR. The sample shows just over 150,000 clones, around half of them seen only once. Sorting of CD4+ and CD8+ T cells was performed on PBMCs. V was pared by 0 bases and J by 6 bases, with 12 bases between. The CDR3 is made up of 15 amino acids. Per the germline V gene, CDR1 is LGHNA and CDR2 is YSLEER. There are a few counts of this clone. Its antigen remains unidentified. Here the sequenced sample was CD8+ T cells sorted from blood, taken at week 0. The sequence derives from a human donor with alopecia areata. The V and J genes are TRBV4-3 and TRBJ2-4; D unresolved. Here the CDR3 reads CASSQDDVVGNIQYF. CDR3 in DNA: TGCGCCAGCAGCCAAGATGATGTAGTTGGAAACATTCAGTACTTC.